Below, 28 T cell receptor beta chains from the same sample are listed, as sequenced in a study of memory CD4+ T cells and cytomegalovirus serostatus. Single viable CD3+CD4+CD8-CD45RO+ cells were sorted as the memory CD4+ T cells. The table came from immunoSEQ multiplex PCR; TCRdb's copy has only in-frame clones and leaves some out. The sample yields about 50,000 clones, roughly 73% seen once. The sample consisted of memory CD4+ T cells from blood. These receptors all stem from an adult in good health and CMV-seronegative.

CDR3 DNA sequence: TGTGCCTGGATTCCAGGCCGGGCCTACTATGGCTACACCTTC. This sequence encodes CAWIPGRAYYGYTF. The genes are TRBV30 and TRBJ1-2; D not certain. The CDR3 has 14 residues. Trimming stripped 4 bases from V and 3 bases from J, with 15 bases between. Germline V gene lookup returns CDR1 GTSNPN and CDR2 SVGIG (reference sequence).

This chain links TRBV7-7 with TRBJ2-7; 10 positions agree with TRBD2. The CDR3 has 15 amino acids. Losses at the gene ends were 1 base for V and 4 bases for J; bases not matched to a gene: 4. CDR1 SSHAT and CDR2 FNYEAQ come from the germline V gene (reference sequence). The CDR3 protein is CASSLGTSGVYEQYF. The DNA of the CDR3 is TGTGCCAGCAGCTTAGGAACTAGCGGGGTTTACGAGCAGTACTTC.

This clone was picked up one time. The chain links TRBV10-3 to TRBJ1-2, with D maybe TRBD1 (6 bases). This CDR3 comprises 14 residues. Per the germline V gene, CDR1 is ENHRY and CDR2 is SYGVKD. Trimming took off 3 bases at V and 4 bases at J, with 12 bases between the two ends. DNA of the CDR3: TGTGCCATCAGTGAAGGGGGATCTACCTATGGCTACACCTTC. It codes for CAISEGGSTYGYTF.

The gene calls are TRBV5-6 and TRBJ2-3, with D maybe TRBD2 (7 bases). CDR1 is SGHDT, CDR2 YYEEEE, per germline. Trimming shortened V by 3 bases and J by 2 bases, and 13 bases separated the two germline ends. This CDR3 has 15 residues. CDR3 coding DNA: TGTGCCAGCAGCTACGCGGGGGCTGTCACAGATACGCAGTATTTT. Its translation is CASSYAGAVTDTQYF. Full variable domain (outside the CDR3, taken from reference TRBV5-6 and TRBJ2-3): DAGVTQSPTHLIKTRGQQVTLRCSPKSGHDTVSWYQQALGQGPQFIFQYYEEEERQRGNFPDRFSGHQFPNYSSELNVNALLLGDSALYLCASSYAGAVTDTQYFGPGTRLTVL.

The J gene is TRBJ1-5, the V gene TRBV19, with unresolved D. Trimming pared 4 bases from V and 4 bases from J, leaving 17 bases between. CDR1 is LNHDA and CDR2 is SQIVND in the germline V gene (reference sequence). The CDR3 is 16 amino acids. The CDR3 DNA reads as TGTGCCAGTAGTAATCTTCCCGGCTTAGGGAATCAGCCCCAGCATTTT. Translated: CASSNLPGLGNQPQHF.

This chain links TRBV2 with TRBJ2-6, with a weak D call TRBD2 (6 bases). CDR1 is SNHLY and CDR2 is FYNNEI in the germline V gene. The CDR3 loop spans 19 amino acids. V was cut by 6 bases and J by 1 base, with 22 bases left in between. The CDR3 DNA follows: TGTGCCAGCAGACGCGGGACGCCAGAAAGCCAATCTGGGGCCAACGTCCTGACTTTC. This sequence encodes CASRRGTPESQSGANVLTF.

This clone was counted once. The J gene is TRBJ2-7, the V gene TRBV11-2, with D perhaps TRBD2 (7 bases). The V end lost 0 bases, the J end lost 4 bases, and 19 bases lay between the germline ends. This CDR3 is built from 17 residues. CDR1 and CDR2 (germline): SGHAT, FQNNGV. CDR3 in amino acids: CASSLDRAGAGAYEQYF. The CDR3 DNA reads as TGTGCCAGCAGCTTAGATCGGGCGGGGGCCGGGGCTTACGAGCAGTACTTC. Full variable domain (rest looked up from reference TRBV11-2 and TRBJ2-7): EAGVAQSPRYKIIEKRQSVAFWCNPISGHATLYWYQQILGQGPKLLIQFQNNGVVDDSQLPKDRFSAERLKGVDSTLKIQPAKLEDSAVYLCASSLDRAGAGAYEQYFGPGTRLTVT.

This clone occurred a few times. The V and J genes are TRBV2 and TRBJ2-1; weak D call: TRBD2 (5 bases). The CDR3 is 12 amino acids. CDR1 is SNHLY and CDR2 is FYNNEI in the germline V gene. The V end was cut by 8 bases, the J end by 16 bases, with 21 bases between. CDR3 residues: CASPGPGYGLFF. DNA for the CDR3: TGTGCCAGCCCCGGGCCGGGGTATGGTTTATTCTTC.

J is TRBJ1-4 and V is TRBV6-5; 11 bases agree with TRBD1. V was pared by 6 bases and J by 7 bases, with 4 bases of the junction left unmatched. The CDR3 covers 14 residues. CDR1 MNHEY and CDR2 SVGAGI come from the germline V gene. CDR3 sequence: CASSLGQGGEKLFF. The CDR3 nucleotides are TGTGCCAGCAGCCTGGGACAGGGGGGTGAAAAACTGTTTTTT.

This rearrangement joins TRBV7-8 to TRBJ1-1; D not certain. The V gene lost 4 bases and the J gene lost 8 bases, with 29 bases spanning the gap. The germline V gene has CDR1 SGHVS and CDR2 FQNEAQ. This CDR3 is 18 amino acids long. The CDR3: CASSSSVVGFLRQDEAFF. DNA of the CDR3: TGTGCCAGCAGCTCGAGTGTAGTAGGGTTTTTACGTCAGGACGAAGCTTTCTTT.

The chain is built from TRBV18 and TRBJ2-5, with TRBD1 matching over 7 bases. J was trimmed by 5 bases and V by 0 bases; bases with no gene match: 6. The CDR3 sequence is 15 residues long. Looked up from germline, CDR1 is KGHSH and CDR2 is LQKENI. The CDR3 nucleotides are TGTGCCAGCTCACCACCAAGCTTCAGGGGGGAGACCCAGTACTTC. The encoded protein is CASSPPSFRGETQYF.

J is TRBJ1-1 and V is TRBV5-1; TRBD1 agrees at 10 bases. V lost 0 bases to trimming and J lost 0 bases; unmatched junction nucleotides: 2. From germline, CDR1 is SGHRS and CDR2 YFSETQ. The CDR3 is made up of 16 amino acids. CDR3 amino acids: CASSLGDRGMNTEAFF. In DNA, the CDR3 is TGCGCCAGCAGCTTGGGGGACAGGGGTATGAACACTGAAGCTTTCTTT. Based on the CDR3 plus reference TRBV5-1 and TRBJ1-1, the full variable domain is KAGVTQTPRYLIKTRGQQVTLSCSPISGHRSVSWYQQTPGQGLQFLFEYFSETQRNKGNFPGRFSGRQFSNSRSEMNVSTLELGDSALYLCASSLGDRGMNTEAFFGQGTRLTVV.

The chain uses TRBV5-1 and TRBJ2-3; a possible D gene is TRBD1 (6 bases). Germline CDR1 and CDR2: SGHRS and YFSETQ. The germline V and J ends were trimmed by 0 bases and 2 bases, with 13 bases remaining between them. The CDR3 contains 16 residues. The DNA for the CDR3 is TGCGCCAGCAGCTTGGGGCTAACAGGGCTCACAGATACGCAGTATTTT. It codes for CASSLGLTGLTDTQYF.

V usage is TRBV2 and J usage is TRBJ1-2; 7 bases map to TRBD1. V shed 4 bases and J 2 bases; nucleotides not matched to a gene: 10. Germline CDR1 and CDR2: SNHLY and FYNNEI. The CDR3 extends over 16 amino acids. CDR3 sequence reads: CASSGGTAKHNYGYTF. CDR3 DNA: TGTGCCAGCAGTGGGGGGACAGCCAAACACAACTATGGCTACACCTTC.

This clone was seen just once. The V gene is TRBV29-1, the J gene TRBJ1-1; 9 nucleotides match TRBD1. The length of the CDR3 is 13 residues. Germline loops: CDR1 SQVTM, CDR2 ANQGSEA. V lost 6 bases, J lost 3 bases, and 5 bases stayed unmatched. The CDR3 DNA reads TGCAGCGTCGACGACAGGGGGTACACTGAAGCTTTCTTT. Translated, it gives CSVDDRGYTEAFF.

J is TRBJ2-3 and V is TRBV11-3; D is perhaps TRBD1 (5 bases). Between the trimmed V and J ends, which lost 3 bases and 3 bases, there was a span of 16 bases. The CDR3 length is 16 residues. Germline-derived CDR1 and CDR2 are SGHNT and YENEEA. The chain's CDR3 is CASSFLSGLGTDTQYF. DNA for the CDR3: TGTGCCAGCAGCTTCTTGTCAGGGTTGGGGACAGATACGCAGTATTTT.

This chain uses TRBV4-1 with TRBJ2-7; D remains unclear. This CDR3 region has 15 residues. The germline CDR1 and CDR2 sequences are MGHRA and YSYEKL. The V and J ends lost 2 bases and 3 bases respectively, with 14 bases between them. The CDR3 here is CASSQSTYTYYEQYF. The CDR3 nucleotides read TGCGCCAGCAGCCAATCGACATACACCTACTACGAGCAGTACTTC.

The chain has TRBV9 and TRBJ2-1; D is perhaps TRBD2 (7 bases). V lost 2 bases and J lost 4, with 19 bases in between. Germline V lookup: CDR1 SGDLS, CDR2 YYNGEE. The CDR3 has 17 residues. CDR3 sequence reads: CASSVTSGAGVYNEQFF. The CDR3 DNA follows: TGTGCCAGCAGCGTGACCTCAGGGGCGGGGGTGTACAATGAGCAGTTCTTC.

This clone showed up just once. The CDR3 spells CASSWGLAGGHGTDTQYF. In DNA form, the CDR3 reads TGCGCCAGCAGCTGGGGACTAGCGGGGGGGCACGGCACAGATACGCAGTATTTT. V is TRBV5-1 and J is TRBJ2-3; 16 bases align to TRBD2. With V trimmed by 3 bases and J by 1 base, 5 bases remained unmatched. The germline CDR1 and CDR2 sequences are SGHRS and YFSETQ. The length of the CDR3 is 18 residues.

This clone was picked up a small number of times. The V gene is TRBV19, the J gene TRBJ2-2, with D tentatively TRBD1 (5 bases). Germline V CDR1 and CDR2: LNHDA, SQIVND (reference sequence). The CDR3 runs to 13 residues. Trimming pared 9 bases from V and 2 bases from J, leaving 10 bases between. In DNA form, the CDR3 reads TGTGCCAGCACAGACAGAAACACCGGGGAGCTGTTTTTT. Protein sequence: CASTDRNTGELFF.

Within the sample, this clone is medium-sized. The CDR3 spells CASTDRGGGEKLFF. CDR3 DNA: TGTGCCAGCACCGACAGGGGGGGAGGCGAAAAACTGTTTTTT. The chain couples TRBV27 to TRBJ1-4; 9 bases agree with TRBD1. This CDR3 has 14 amino acids. The germline CDR1 and CDR2 sequences are MNHEY and SMNVEV (reference sequence). V trimming: 7 bases; J trimming: 8 bases; junction bases outside the gene matches: 8.

The table lists this clone with a few counts. The genes are TRBV5-1 and TRBJ1-1; the D is unclear. This CDR3 region has 14 residues. CDR1 SGHRS and CDR2 YFSETQ come from the germline V gene. V was shortened by 0 bases and J by 6 bases, with 12 bases between the two germline ends. CDR3 coding DNA: TGCGCCAGCAGCTTGGGGACCCTGGAGGCTGAAGCTTTCTTT. Protein: CASSLGTLEAEAFF.

In nucleotides, the CDR3 is TGCGCCAGCAGCAGTTACGAGCGGGGGAGCTCCTACGAGCAGTACTTC. Its protein product is CASSSYERGSSYEQYF. The genes are TRBV5-1 and TRBJ2-7; TRBD2 matches 8 bases. The CDR3 has 16 amino acids. Unmatched junction bases numbered 9, after V lost 4 bases and J lost 0 bases. CDR1 is SGHRS and CDR2 is YFSETQ in the germline V gene.

The J gene is TRBJ2-5, the V gene TRBV5-4; no clear D gene. The CDR3 runs 15 residues. Trimming took 0 bases from V and 3 from J, leaving 12 bases between them. CDR1 and CDR2 (germline): SGHNT, YYREEE (reference sequence). The CDR3 region is CASSLGPQAKETQYF. For the CDR3, the DNA is TGTGCCAGCAGCTTGGGTCCGCAAGCGAAAGAGACCCAGTACTTC.

The chain recombines TRBV28 with TRBJ2-7; 8 nucleotides align to TRBD1. The CDR3 contains 15 residues. The germline gives CDR1 MDHEN, CDR2 SYDVKM. The trim removed 4 bases at V and 2 bases at J, leaving 7 bases unmatched. The CDR3 reads CASSSTDRVPYEQYF. The CDR3 bases are TGTGCCAGCAGTTCCACGGACAGGGTCCCCTACGAGCAGTACTTC.

J is TRBJ1-5 and V is TRBV21-1. TRBV21-1 is a recognized pseudogene. CDR3 length: 17 residues. The CDR3 DNA reads TGTGCCAGCAGCAAAGTCCTAGGACGGTTTAGCAATCAGCCCCAGCATTTT. This sequence encodes CASSKVLGRFSNQPQHF.

V and J are TRBV19 and TRBJ1-1; possibly TRBD1 for D (6 bases). This CDR3 is 14 amino acids long. Per germline, CDR1 LNHDA and CDR2 SQIVND (reference sequence). V dropped 6 bases and J dropped 2 bases, with 13 bases sitting between them. The CDR3 nucleotides are TGTGCCAGTAGGCCATACAGGGAAAACACTGAAGCTTTCTTT. It specifies CASRPYRENTEAFF.

This rearrangement joins TRBV2 to TRBJ1-2; 9 bases line up with TRBD1. With V trimmed by 6 bases and J by 8 bases, 4 bases remained unmatched. The CDR3 covers 12 residues. Germline assignment: CDR1 SNHLY and CDR2 FYNNEI. CDR3 nucleotides: TGTGCCAGCAGGACAGGGGGTAGGGGCTACACCTTC. As protein: CASRTGGRGYTF.